This record looks at one T cell receptor beta chain sequence and its context. The source of the sample is a study of blood T cell repertoires in COVID-19. Study-wide background: Material from acute and convalescent COVID-19 was sourced from the United States, Italy and Spain. PBMCs, B-cell-depleted T cells, or T cells were the source of the cDNA or gDNA that made up the material.

As originally analysed: Estimation of nucleated cell counts relied on the amplification of reference gene primers. The repertoire was sequenced with immunoSEQ multiplex PCR; TCRdb's copy has only in-frame clones and lacks some. That table gives V, J and clone size, and the DNA gave D and trimming. This table has roughly 27,000 clones, nearly 90% appearing once. The CDR3 spans 14 residues. Germline V gene lookup returns CDR1 MNHEY and CDR2 SMNVEV (reference sequence). Trimming removed 2 bases from V and 2 bases from J, with 9 bases in between. The J gene is TRBJ1-2, the V gene TRBV27, with D tentatively TRBD1 (5 bases). The sequencing sample was made of peripheral blood. This TCR was recovered from a woman aged 55-70 years with active COVID-19. The CDR3 loop is CASSLGGGNYGYTF. DNA for the CDR3: TGTGCCAGCAGTTTAGGGGGGGGAAACTATGGCTACACCTTC.